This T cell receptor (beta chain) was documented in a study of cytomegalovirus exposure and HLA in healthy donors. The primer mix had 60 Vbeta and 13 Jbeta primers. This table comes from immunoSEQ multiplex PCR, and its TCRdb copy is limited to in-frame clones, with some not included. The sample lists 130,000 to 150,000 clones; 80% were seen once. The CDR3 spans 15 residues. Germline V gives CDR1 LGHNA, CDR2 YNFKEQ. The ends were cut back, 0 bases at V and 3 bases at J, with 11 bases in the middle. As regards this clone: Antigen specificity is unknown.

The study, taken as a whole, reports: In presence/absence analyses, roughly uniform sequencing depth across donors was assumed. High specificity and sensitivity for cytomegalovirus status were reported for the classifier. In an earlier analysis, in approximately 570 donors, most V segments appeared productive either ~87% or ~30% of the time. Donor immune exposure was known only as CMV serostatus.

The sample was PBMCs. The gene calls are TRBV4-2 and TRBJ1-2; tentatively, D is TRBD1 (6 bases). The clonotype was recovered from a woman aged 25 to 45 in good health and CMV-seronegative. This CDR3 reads CASSQDQGPHYGYTF. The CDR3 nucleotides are TGTGCCAGCAGCCAAGACCAGGGGCCACACTATGGCTACACCTTC.